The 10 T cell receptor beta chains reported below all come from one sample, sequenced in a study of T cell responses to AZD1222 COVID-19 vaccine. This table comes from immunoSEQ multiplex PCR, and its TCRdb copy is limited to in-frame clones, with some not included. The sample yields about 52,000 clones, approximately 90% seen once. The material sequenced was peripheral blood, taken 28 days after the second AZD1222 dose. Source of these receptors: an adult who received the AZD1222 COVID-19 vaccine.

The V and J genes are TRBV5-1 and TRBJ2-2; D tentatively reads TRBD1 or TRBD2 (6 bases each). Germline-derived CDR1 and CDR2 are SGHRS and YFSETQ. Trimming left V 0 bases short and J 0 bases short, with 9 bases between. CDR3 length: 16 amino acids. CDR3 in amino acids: CASSLVGGPNTGELFF. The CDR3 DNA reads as TGCGCCAGCAGCTTGGTTGGGGGGCCGAACACCGGGGAGCTGTTTTTT.

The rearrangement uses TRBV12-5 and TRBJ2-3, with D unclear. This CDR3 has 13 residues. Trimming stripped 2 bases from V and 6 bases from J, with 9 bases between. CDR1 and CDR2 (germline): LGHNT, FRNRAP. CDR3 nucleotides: TGTGCTAGTGGTTTGTCCACCATTGATACGCAGTATTTT. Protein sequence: CASGLSTIDTQYF. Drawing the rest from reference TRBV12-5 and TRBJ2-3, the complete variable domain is DARVTQTPRHKVTEMGQEVTMRCQPILGHNTVFWYRQTMMQGLELLAYFRNRAPLDDSGMPKDRFSAEMPDATLATLKIQPSEPRDSAVYFCASGLSTIDTQYFGPGTRLTVL.

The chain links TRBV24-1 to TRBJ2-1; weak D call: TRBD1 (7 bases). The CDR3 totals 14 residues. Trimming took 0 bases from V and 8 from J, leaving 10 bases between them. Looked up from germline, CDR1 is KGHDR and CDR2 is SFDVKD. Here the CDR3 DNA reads TGTGCCACCAGTGATTTGGGAGGGGGCGATGAGCAGTTCTTC. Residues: CATSDLGGGDEQFF.

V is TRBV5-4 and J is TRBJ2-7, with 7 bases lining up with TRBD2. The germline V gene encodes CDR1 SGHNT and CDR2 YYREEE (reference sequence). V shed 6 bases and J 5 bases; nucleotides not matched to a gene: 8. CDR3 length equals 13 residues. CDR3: CASNAGVEDEQYF. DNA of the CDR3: TGTGCCAGCAACGCGGGAGTAGAGGACGAGCAGTACTTC.

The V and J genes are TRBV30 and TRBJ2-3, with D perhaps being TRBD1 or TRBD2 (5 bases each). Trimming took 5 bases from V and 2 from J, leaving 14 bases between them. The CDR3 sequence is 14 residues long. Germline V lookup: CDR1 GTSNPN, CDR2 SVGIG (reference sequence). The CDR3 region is CAWVLGDPTDTQYF. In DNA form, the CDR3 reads TGTGCCTGGGTTTTGGGGGACCCCACAGATACGCAGTATTTT.

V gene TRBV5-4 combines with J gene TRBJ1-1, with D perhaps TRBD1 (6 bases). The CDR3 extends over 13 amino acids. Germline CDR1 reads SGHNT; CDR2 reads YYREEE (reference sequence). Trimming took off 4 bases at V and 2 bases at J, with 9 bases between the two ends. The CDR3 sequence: CASSRTENTEAFF. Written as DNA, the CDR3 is TGTGCCAGCAGCCGGACAGAAAACACTGAAGCTTTCTTT.

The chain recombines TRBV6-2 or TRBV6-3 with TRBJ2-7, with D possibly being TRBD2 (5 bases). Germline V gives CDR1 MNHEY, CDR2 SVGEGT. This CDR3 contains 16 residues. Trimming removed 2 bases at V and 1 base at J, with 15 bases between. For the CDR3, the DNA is TGTGCCAGCAGTTACCCTGCCACGGGGTTATCCTACGAGCAGTACTTC. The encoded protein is CASSYPATGLSYEQYF.

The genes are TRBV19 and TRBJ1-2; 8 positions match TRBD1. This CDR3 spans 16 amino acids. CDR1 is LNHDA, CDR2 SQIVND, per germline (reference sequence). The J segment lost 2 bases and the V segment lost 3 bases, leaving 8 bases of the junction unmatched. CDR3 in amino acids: CASSIPTDRANYGYTF. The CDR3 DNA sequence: TGTGCCAGTAGTATCCCGACGGACAGGGCCAACTATGGCTACACCTTC.

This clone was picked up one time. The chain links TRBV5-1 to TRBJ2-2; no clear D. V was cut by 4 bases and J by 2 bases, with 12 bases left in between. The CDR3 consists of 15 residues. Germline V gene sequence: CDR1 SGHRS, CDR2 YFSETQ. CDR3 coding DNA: TGCGCCAGCAGCCGAAGTTGGGGTAACACCGGGGAGCTGTTTTTT. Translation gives CASSRSWGNTGELFF.

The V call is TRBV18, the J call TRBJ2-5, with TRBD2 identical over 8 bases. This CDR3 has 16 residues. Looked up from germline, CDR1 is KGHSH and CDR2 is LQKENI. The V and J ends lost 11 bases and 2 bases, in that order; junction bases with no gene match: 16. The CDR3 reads CARPPRLQREQETQYF. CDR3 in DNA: TGTGCCCGCCCCCCACGACTCCAGCGGGAGCAAGAGACCCAGTACTTC. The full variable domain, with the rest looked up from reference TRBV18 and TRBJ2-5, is NAGVMQNPRHLVRRRGQEARLRCSPMKGHSHVYWYRQLPEEGLKFMVYLQKENIIDESGMPKERFSAEFPKEGPSILRIQQVVRGDSAAYFCARPPRLQREQETQYFGPGTRLLVL.